Listed below are T cell receptor beta chains from one sample, sequenced in a study of shared clonotypes between healthy human individuals. Clones were sequenced by immunoSEQ multiplex PCR, and TCRdb holds only the in-frame ones, with some missing. The sample lists approximately 510,000 clones, 79% occurring once. The sequencing input was PBMCs. All receptors derive from a woman aged 40 to 55 in good health. Some clones in this sample may be carry-over from other donors' samples. Both conserved end residues are part of each CDR3. The D gene is left open where the match is weak. Size tells how often a clone was seen (once, few, many) or the class of an expanded clone, and some rows leave it out.

TRBJ2-2	TRBD2	TRBV30	NA	TGTGCCTGGAGTCGACTAGCGGGAAACACCGGGGAGCTGTTTTTT	CAWSRLAGNTGELFF
TRBJ1-5	NA	TRBV28	NA	TGTGCCAGCAGTCCCTCCTGGGCCGTTAGCAATCAGCCCCAGCATTTT	CASSPSWAVSNQPQHF
TRBJ2-1	TRBD2	TRBV29-1	NA	TGCAGCGTTCGTAGCGGGAGTTACAATGAGCAGTTCTTC	CSVRSGSYNEQFF
TRBJ2-3	TRBD2	TRBV10-3	NA	TGTGCCATCAGTGACAGGCCCCGGGCGGGAGGCGCAGATACGCAGTATTTT	CAISDRPRAGGADTQYF
TRBJ2-7	TRBD1	TRBV13	NA	TGTGCCAGCAGTCTCCAGGACAGGACCTGGGAGCAGTACTTC	CASSLQDRTWEQYF
TRBJ1-1	TRBD1	TRBV2	NA	TGTGCCAGCAGGGAACAGACAGGGCGGAACACTGAAGCTTTCTTT	CASREQTGRNTEAFF
TRBJ1-2	NA	TRBV27	NA	TGTGCCAGCAGAAGTAGCGGGGTCCATGGCTACACCTTC	CASRSSGVHGYTF
TRBJ1-2	NA	TRBV30	NA	TGTGCACATCGAGACCCAGGGAACTATGGCTACACCTTC	CAHRDPGNYGYTF
TRBJ1-2	TRBD1	TRBV30	once	TGTGCCTGGAGGGGGGACAGGGGGTTTGCTGGCTACACCTTC	CAWRGDRGFAGYTF
TRBJ2-2	NA	TRBV2	NA	TGTGCCAGCAGTGAAGGCAGGGGATACACCGGGGAGCTGTTTTTT	CASSEGRGYTGELFF
TRBJ2-2	NA	TRBV4-2	NA	TGTGCCAGCAGCCAAGATCCAGGCCAGTACGGGGAGCTGTTTTTT	CASSQDPGQYGELFF
TRBJ2-1	NA	TRBV9	NA	TGTGCCAGCAGCCCGGCGAGCTCCTACAATGAGCAGTTCTTC	CASSPASSYNEQFF
TRBJ2-7	NA	TRBV7-8	NA	TGTGCCAGCAGCTTAGAAGTAGGGTTCTACGAGCAGTACTTC	CASSLEVGFYEQYF
TRBJ1-4	NA	TRBV10-3	few	TGTGCCATCAGTGAGGCAGGGACTGAAAAACTGTTTTTT	CAISEAGTEKLFF
TRBJ1-6	NA	TRBV27	NA	TGTGCCAGCAGTCCACACTCTGACGGGAATAATTCACCCCTCCACTTT	CASSPHSDGNNSPLHF
TRBJ1-4	TRBD1	TRBV23-1	NA	TGCGCCAGCAGTCCCCAGGGGGCGGGGAATGAAAAACTGTTTTTT	CASSPQGAGNEKLFF
TRBJ2-1	NA	TRBV7-6	NA	TGTGCCAGCAGCTTGGTGGGGGATGGGCAGTTCTTC	CASSLVGDGQFF
TRBJ2-6	NA	TRBV5-1	NA	TGCGCCAGCAGCTTGACAGTCTCTGGGGCCAACGTCCTGACTTTC	CASSLTVSGANVLTF
TRBJ2-7	TRBD1	TRBV27	once	TGTGCCAGCAGTTTATCCCGGGACAGCCACGAGCAGTACTTC	CASSLSRDSHEQYF
TRBJ1-2	NA	TRBV28	NA	TGTGCCAGCACCCCCCGGGTGGACTATGGCTACACCTTC	CASTPRVDYGYTF
TRBJ2-5	TRBD1	TRBV28	NA	TGTGCCAGCAGGGACAGACCGGGACAGGGTTGGAAGACCCAGTACTTC	CASRDRPGQGWKTQYF
TRBJ1-1	NA	TRBV5-6	NA	TGTGCCAGCAGCTCCCCAGGGAACACTGAAGCTTTCTTT	CASSSPGNTEAFF
TRBJ2-7	NA	TRBV10-3	few	TGTGCCATCAGTGAGGCCGGATCTGAGAGCGAGCAGTACTTC	CAISEAGSESEQYF
TRBJ2-1	TRBD2	TRBV14	NA	TGTGCCAGCAGCCATGGACTAGCGGGATCCAATGAGCAGTTCTTC	CASSHGLAGSNEQFF
TRBJ2-7	NA	TRBV11-1	NA	TGTGCCAGCAGCTTAGAGTTGAGTGGCGGGACCTACGAGCAGTACTTC	CASSLELSGGTYEQYF
TRBJ2-1	NA	TRBV19	NA	TGTGCCAGTAGTACCGGGGGCTCCTACAATGAGCAGTTCTTC	CASSTGGSYNEQFF
TRBJ2-6	NA	TRBV28	NA	TGTGCCAGCACCCCACCGCCGACAGGTACTGGGGCCAACGTCCTGACTTTC	CASTPPPTGTGANVLTF
TRBJ2-3	TRBD2	TRBV4-2	NA	TGTGCCAGCAGCCACATACTAGCGGATAGCACAGATACGCAGTATTTT	CASSHILADSTDTQYF
TRBJ2-3	NA	TRBV29-1	once	TGCAGCGTTGTAGGGGGACTTGGGGAGAGGACAGATACGCAGTATTTT	CSVVGGLGERTDTQYF
TRBJ2-2	TRBD2	TRBV7-3	NA	TGTGCCAGCAGCGGGGGGACTAGCGGCACGAACACCGGGGAGCTGTTTTTT	CASSGGTSGTNTGELFF